The 2 T cell receptor beta chains below all came from one sample that was sequenced in a study of T cells after yellow fever vaccination. TCRdb passed the 5' RACE reads through MiXCR, listing each CDR3 protein once. The table lists about 310,000 distinct CDR3 sequences, roughly 3.5% of them singletons. Sequences were derived from PBMCs, sampled on the day of the yellow fever booster vaccination. Every receptor here comes from a man younger than 35 who received the YFV17D yellow fever vaccine.

The chain combines TRBV5-1 with TRBJ2-3, with D tentatively TRBD1 or TRBD2 (6 bases each). The CDR3 is 15 amino acids. The germline gives CDR1 SGHRS, CDR2 YFSETQ. Trimming took off 4 bases at V and 0 bases at J, with 12 bases between the two ends. The CDR3 DNA follows: TGCGCCAGCAGCACCTCGGGGGCGAGCACAGATACGCAGTATTTT. Protein product: CASSTSGASTDTQYF.

This clonotype appeared a few times. The rearrangement joins TRBV12-3 or TRBV12-4 to TRBJ2-3, with D perhaps TRBD2 (6 bases). This CDR3 is built from 16 residues. V lost 5 bases and J lost 3, with 18 bases in between. DNA of the CDR3: TGTGCCAGCAGTCTAGGCGGGGTCGCAGGGACAGATACGCAGTATTTT. This sequence encodes CASSLGGVAGTDTQYF.